These 20 T cell receptor beta chains came from one sample sequenced in a study of blood T cells in healthy people across ages (dated by TCRdb to between 2014 and 2016). Libraries were prepared through 5' RACE. A second roughly 7 to 11 cycle PCR used a sample-barcoded 5' primer and a J-beta primer mix. The raw public reads went through TCRdb reprocessing: fastp at Q25, MiXCR clone calling, in-frame beta chains kept. CDR3 protein sequences are deduplicated, and each keeps its most common genes and DNA. The sample table shows roughly 1.9 million distinct CDR3 sequences, and about two fifths are seen once. Around 23% of the sample is held by the ten biggest clonotypes. The sequencing sample was made of blood. Receptor source: a human donor in good health.

The DNA for the CDR3 is TGCAGTGCTAGTAGCTCCTATAATTCACCCCTCCACTTT. Encoded protein: CSASSSYNSPLHF. The gene calls are TRBV20-1 and TRBJ1-6; D is unresolved. The CDR3 runs to 13 residues. With 3 bases removed from V and 0 bases from J, the gap between germline ends came to 3 bases. Germline V lookup: CDR1 DFQATT, CDR2 SNEGSKA (reference sequence).

There are a few counts of this clonotype. The rearrangement uses TRBV12-3 or TRBV12-4 and TRBJ2-5, with TRBD2 matching over 11 bases. The CDR3 spans 15 residues. With V trimmed by 6 bases and J by 0 bases, 3 bases remained unmatched. This chain's CDR3 is CASRTSGMNQETQYF. CDR3 coding DNA: TGTGCCAGCAGGACTAGCGGGATGAACCAAGAGACCCAGTACTTC.

This clonotype was recorded only once. The CDR3 region has the DNA TGTGCCAGCAGTTGGGGGGGAGGAGGTTATAGCAATCAGCCCCAGCATTTT. Encoded protein: CASSWGGGGYSNQPQHF. This chain links TRBV28 with TRBJ1-5; a possible D gene is TRBD1 (5 bases). The length of the CDR3 is 17 residues. Germline loops: CDR1 MDHEN, CDR2 SYDVKM. Trimming removed 4 bases from V and 0 bases from J, with 16 bases in between.

The V and J genes are TRBV29-1 and TRBJ2-4; D is undetermined. Gene TRBJ2-7 matches the end of the DNA better, so the J call may be wrong. Germline-derived CDR1 and CDR2 are SQVTM and ANQGSEA. The CDR3 extends over 13 amino acids. The CDR3 sequence: CSAEVSGNFEQYF. The CDR3 bases are TGCAGCGCCGAGGTGTCGGGTAACTTCGAGCAGTACTTC.

V is TRBV20-1 and J is TRBJ2-1, with TRBD1 identical over 7 bases. Per germline, CDR1 DFQATT and CDR2 SNEGSKA (reference sequence). This CDR3 has 13 amino acids. With V trimmed by 6 bases and J by 5 bases, 7 bases remained unmatched. DNA of the CDR3: TGCAGTGCAACGGGACAGACAAACAATGAGCAGTTCTTC. Translation gives CSATGQTNNEQFF.

V gene TRBV27 combines with J gene TRBJ2-3, with D possibly matching TRBD1 (6 bases). This CDR3 comprises 16 residues. CDR1 is MNHEY and CDR2 is SMNVEV in the germline V gene (reference sequence). V lost 3 bases and J 7 bases, leaving 20 bases between the germline ends. CDR3 loop: CASSFSAGEIANTQYF. The CDR3, as DNA: TGTGCCAGCAGTTTTTCGGCAGGGGAGATTGCAAATACGCAGTATTTT.

A word on this clonotype: One end of the junction is discordant with germline, which a read error may explain. This chain links TRBV10-3 with TRBJ2-1; D is undetermined. CDR1 and CDR2 (germline): ENHRY, SYGVKD. There are 19 residues in the CDR3. The CDR3 DNA reads TGTACCATCAGTGGATCGAGACCGAAATCACCGAGCTCCTACAATGAGCAGTTCTTC. It translates to CTISGSRPKSPSSYNEQFF.

V and J are TRBV20-1 and TRBJ2-1; the D gene could be TRBD1 or TRBD2 (6 bases each). The CDR3 is 13 amino acids. V was clipped by 0 bases and J by 10 bases, with 13 bases between them. Germline V CDR1 and CDR2: DFQATT, SNEGSKA (reference sequence). In DNA form, the CDR3 reads TGCAGTGCTAGAGATAGGGGGGTATGGGAGCAGTTCTTC. It specifies CSARDRGVWEQFF.

This clonotype has a count of ten or more. The chain uses TRBV28 and TRBJ2-3; 7 bases are shared with TRBD1. With 5 bases clipped from V and 4 bases from J, the junction kept 3 bases outside the gene matches. Germline CDR1 MDHEN, CDR2 SYDVKM. This CDR3 has 13 residues. The CDR3, as DNA: TGTGCCAGCAGTGTTGACAGGGCAGATACGCAGTATTTT. Translating gives CASSVDRADTQYF.

In this sample, this clonotype turned up a few times. This chain connects TRBV9 to TRBJ2-3; 7 nucleotides align to TRBD1. Germline loops: CDR1 SGDLS, CDR2 YYNGEE. V shed 3 bases, J shed 0 bases, and the junction held 4 bases outside the gene matches. This CDR3 is built from 15 residues. The CDR3 here is CASSDPDRSTDTQYF. The CDR3 coding sequence is TGTGCCAGCAGCGATCCGGACAGGAGCACAGATACGCAGTATTTT.

The chain joins TRBV29-1 to TRBJ2-7; TRBD1 matches at 10 bases. After removal of 1 base from V and 2 bases from J, the junction contained 5 bases not matched to a gene. Germline V CDR1 and CDR2: SQVTM, ANQGSEA. The CDR3 is 15 amino acids. CDR3: CSVEVRDRGTYEQYF. The CDR3 region has the DNA TGCAGCGTTGAAGTCCGGGACAGGGGAACCTACGAGCAGTACTTC.

The chain joins TRBV5-5 to TRBJ1-2; no clear D. V lost 2 bases, J lost 3 bases, and 17 bases lay in between. Germline CDR1 reads SGHKS; CDR2 reads YYEKEE (reference sequence). The CDR3 is 16 amino acids. The CDR3 DNA is TGTGCCAGCAGCTTCGGTCTGGAGTCAGAAGACTATGGCTACACCTTC. Translation: CASSFGLESEDYGYTF.

The table lists this clonotype with a few counts. The chain has TRBV12-5 and TRBJ1-1; no definite D call. V lost 7 bases to trimming and J lost 6 bases, with 18 bases between them. The germline V gene encodes CDR1 LGHNT and CDR2 FRNRAP. This CDR3 region has 14 residues. CDR3 amino acids: CASDLDGQESEAFF. The CDR3 DNA is TGTGCTAGTGATTTAGACGGGCAGGAGTCTGAAGCTTTCTTT. Full variable domain (remainder filled in from reference TRBV12-5 and TRBJ1-1): DARVTQTPRHKVTEMGQEVTMRCQPILGHNTVFWYRQTMMQGLELLAYFRNRAPLDDSGMPKDRFSAEMPDATLATLKIQPSEPRDSAVYFCASDLDGQESEAFFGQGTRLTVV.

This clonotype came up a few times. The chain has TRBV29-1 and TRBJ1-4; D unresolved. With 4 bases removed from V and 5 bases from J, the gap between germline ends came to 11 bases. This CDR3 is built from 13 residues. Looked up from germline, CDR1 is SQVTM and CDR2 is ANQGSEA. CDR3: CSVVAGPNEKLFF. The CDR3 DNA reads TGCAGCGTTGTTGCTGGCCCGAATGAAAAACTGTTTTTT.

This clonotype showed up just a few times. The V and J genes are TRBV12-3 or TRBV12-4 and TRBJ2-3, with D possibly being TRBD1 (6 bases). The CDR3 contains 21 residues. V lost 3 bases and J lost 2, with 30 bases in between. In nucleotides, the CDR3 is TGTGCCAGCAGTTTCTTATTACCCGGGACAAGCGATCTATCCTACACAGATACGCAGTATTTT. It translates to CASSFLLPGTSDLSYTDTQYF.

This clonotype was counted a few times. This chain links TRBV7-9 with TRBJ2-5; D not resolved. The germline gives CDR1 SEHNR, CDR2 FQNEAQ (reference sequence). The CDR3 length is 14 residues. The V end lost 2 bases, the J end lost 5 bases, and 12 bases lay between the germline ends. This chain's CDR3 is CASSLPRRQETQYF. As DNA, the CDR3 is TGTGCCAGCAGCTTACCCCGGCGCCAGGAGACCCAGTACTTC.

This clonotype has just a few counts. The chain is built from TRBV4-3 and TRBJ1-4; a weak D match, TRBD1 (5 bases). CDR1 and CDR2 (germline): LGHNA, YSLEER. V lost 3 bases and J lost 5, with 16 bases in between. CDR3 size: 16 residues. CDR3 sequence reads: CASSHLNRNGNEKLFF. The CDR3 DNA reads as TGCGCCAGCAGCCATTTAAACAGGAACGGGAATGAAAAACTGTTTTTT.

This chain uses TRBV12-3 or TRBV12-4 with TRBJ1-2, with 8 bases that match TRBD1. V shed 6 bases, J shed 0 bases, and the junction held 12 bases outside the gene matches. The length of the CDR3 is 17 residues. This CDR3 reads CASSIDRGEATNYGYTF. The CDR3 region has the DNA TGTGCCAGCAGCATAGACAGGGGCGAGGCGACTAACTATGGCTACACCTTC.

The genes are TRBV4-2 and TRBJ1-2; the match to TRBD1 covers 7 bases. This CDR3 comprises 14 residues. CDR1 LGHNA and CDR2 YNFKEQ come from the germline V gene. V was clipped by 2 bases and J by 4 bases; unmatched bases: 4. Here the CDR3 DNA reads TGTGCCAGCAGCCAACCGGGACAGATCTATGGCTACACCTTC. This codes for CASSQPGQIYGYTF.

V is TRBV7-9 and J is TRBJ1-1; the D is unclear. The CDR3 is made up of 13 amino acids. Per germline, CDR1 SEHNR and CDR2 FQNEAQ (reference sequence). The germline V and J ends were trimmed by 5 bases and 4 bases, with 11 bases remaining between them. The CDR3 DNA reads TGTGCCAGCAGCAACCCGGGCAGCACTGAAGCTTTCTTT. It yields the protein CASSNPGSTEAFF. Full variable domain (missing parts from reference TRBV7-9 and TRBJ1-1): DTGVSQNPRHKITKRGQNVTFRCDPISEHNRLYWYRQTLGQGPEFLTYFQNEAQLEKSRLLSDRFSAERPKGSFSTLEIQRTEQGDSAMYLCASSNPGSTEAFFGQGTRLTVV.